Listed here is a single T cell receptor beta chain. Its antigen is undetermined. This table comes from immunoSEQ multiplex PCR, and its TCRdb copy is limited to in-frame clones, with some not included. The sample has roughly 310,000 clones, approximately 91% seen once. These data come from a study of cytomegalovirus exposure and HLA in healthy donors. Overall study results and limits: Confirmation was obtained in vitro that three CMV-associated chains are specific for CMV antigens.

V was pared by 4 bases and J by 7 bases, with 11 bases between. This CDR3 comprises 12 residues. Germline assignment: CDR1 SGHRS and CDR2 YFSETQ. The chain couples TRBV5-1 to TRBJ1-2; D might be TRBD1 (5 bases). The receptor was isolated from a man aged 30 to 39 in good health and CMV-seronegative. The sequenced sample consisted of PBMCs. The DNA for the CDR3 is TGCGCCAGCAGCCCTAGCGGGACTGGCTACACCTTC. Translating it yields CASSPSGTGYTF. Full variable domain (outside the CDR3, taken from reference TRBV5-1 and TRBJ1-2): KAGVTQTPRYLIKTRGQQVTLSCSPISGHRSVSWYQQTPGQGLQFLFEYFSETQRNKGNFPGRFSGRQFSNSRSEMNVSTLELGDSALYLCASSPSGTGYTFGSGTRLTVV.